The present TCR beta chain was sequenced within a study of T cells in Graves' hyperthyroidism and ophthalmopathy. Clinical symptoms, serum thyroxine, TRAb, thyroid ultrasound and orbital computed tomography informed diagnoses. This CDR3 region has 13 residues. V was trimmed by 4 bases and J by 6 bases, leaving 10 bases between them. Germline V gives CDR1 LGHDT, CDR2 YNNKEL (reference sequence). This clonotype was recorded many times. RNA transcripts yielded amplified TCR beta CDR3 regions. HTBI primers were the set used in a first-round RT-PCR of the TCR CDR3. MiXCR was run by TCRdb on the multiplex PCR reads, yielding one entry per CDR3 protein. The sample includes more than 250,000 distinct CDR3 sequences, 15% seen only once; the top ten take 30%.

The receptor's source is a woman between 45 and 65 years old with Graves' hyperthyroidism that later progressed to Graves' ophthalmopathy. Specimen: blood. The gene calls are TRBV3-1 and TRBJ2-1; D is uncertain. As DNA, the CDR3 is TGTGCCAGCAGCCTTAATACGGCCAATGAGCAGTTCTTC. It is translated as CASSLNTANEQFF.